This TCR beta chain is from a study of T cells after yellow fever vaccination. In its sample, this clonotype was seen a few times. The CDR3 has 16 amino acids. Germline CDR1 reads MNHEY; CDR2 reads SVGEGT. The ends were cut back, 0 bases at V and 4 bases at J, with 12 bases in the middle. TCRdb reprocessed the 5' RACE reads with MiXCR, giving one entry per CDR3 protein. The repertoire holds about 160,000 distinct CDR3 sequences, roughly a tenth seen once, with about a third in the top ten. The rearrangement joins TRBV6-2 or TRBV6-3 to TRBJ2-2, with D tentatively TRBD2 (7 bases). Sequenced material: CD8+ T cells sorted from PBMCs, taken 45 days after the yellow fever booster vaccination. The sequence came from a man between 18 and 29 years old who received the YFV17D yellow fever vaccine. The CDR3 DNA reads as TGTGCCAGCAGTTACTCGCGGGGGCTTCTCACCGGGGAGCTGTTTTTT. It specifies CASSYSRGLLTGELFF.